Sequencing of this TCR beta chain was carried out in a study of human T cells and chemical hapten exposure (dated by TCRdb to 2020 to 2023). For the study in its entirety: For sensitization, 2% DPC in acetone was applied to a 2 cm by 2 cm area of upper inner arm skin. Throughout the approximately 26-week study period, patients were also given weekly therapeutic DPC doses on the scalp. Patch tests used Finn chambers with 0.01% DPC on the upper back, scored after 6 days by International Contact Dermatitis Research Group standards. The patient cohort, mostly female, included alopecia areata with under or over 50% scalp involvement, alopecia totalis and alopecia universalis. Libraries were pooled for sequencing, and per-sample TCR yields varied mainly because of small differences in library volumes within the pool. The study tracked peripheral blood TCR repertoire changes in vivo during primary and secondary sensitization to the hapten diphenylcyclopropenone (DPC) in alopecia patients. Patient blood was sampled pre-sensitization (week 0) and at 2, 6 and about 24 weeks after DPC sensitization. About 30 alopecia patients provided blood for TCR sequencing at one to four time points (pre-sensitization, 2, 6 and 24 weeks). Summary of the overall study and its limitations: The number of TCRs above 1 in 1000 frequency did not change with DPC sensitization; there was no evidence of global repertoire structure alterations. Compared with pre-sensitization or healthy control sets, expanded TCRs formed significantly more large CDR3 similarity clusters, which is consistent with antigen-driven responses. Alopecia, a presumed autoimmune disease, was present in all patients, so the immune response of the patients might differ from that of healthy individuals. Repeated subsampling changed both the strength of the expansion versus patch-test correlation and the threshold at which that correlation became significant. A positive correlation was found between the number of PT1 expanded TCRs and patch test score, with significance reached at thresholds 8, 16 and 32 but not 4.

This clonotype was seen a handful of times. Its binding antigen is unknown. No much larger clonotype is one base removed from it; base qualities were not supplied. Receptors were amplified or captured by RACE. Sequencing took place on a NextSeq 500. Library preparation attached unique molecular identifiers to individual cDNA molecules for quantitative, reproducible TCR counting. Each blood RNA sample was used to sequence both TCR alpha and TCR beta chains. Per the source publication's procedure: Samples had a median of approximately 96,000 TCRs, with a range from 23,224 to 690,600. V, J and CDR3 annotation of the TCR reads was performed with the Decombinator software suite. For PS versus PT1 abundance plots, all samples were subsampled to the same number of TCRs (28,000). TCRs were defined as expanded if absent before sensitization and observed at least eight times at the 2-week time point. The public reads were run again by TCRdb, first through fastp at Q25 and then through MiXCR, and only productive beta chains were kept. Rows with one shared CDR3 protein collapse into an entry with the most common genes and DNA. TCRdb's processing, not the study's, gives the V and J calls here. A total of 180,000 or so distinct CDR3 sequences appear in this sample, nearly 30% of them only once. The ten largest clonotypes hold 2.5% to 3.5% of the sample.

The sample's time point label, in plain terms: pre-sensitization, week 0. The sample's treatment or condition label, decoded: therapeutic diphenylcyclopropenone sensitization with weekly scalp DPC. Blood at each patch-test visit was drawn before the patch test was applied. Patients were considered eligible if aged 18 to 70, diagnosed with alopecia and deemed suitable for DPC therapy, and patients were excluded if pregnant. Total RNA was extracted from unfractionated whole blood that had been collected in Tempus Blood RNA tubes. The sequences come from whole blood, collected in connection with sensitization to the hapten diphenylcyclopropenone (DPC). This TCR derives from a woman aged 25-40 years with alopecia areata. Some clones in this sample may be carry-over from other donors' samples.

CDR3 sequence: CSASSSLYLAQYF. The nucleotides are TGCAGTGCCTCCAGCTCATTGTACCTTGCGCAGTATTTT. The V and J segments used are TRBV20-1 and TRBJ2-3, with no D gene named confidently. Relative to germline, V is 6 bases shorter and J is 10 bases shorter, with 20 bases between their ends. The CDR3 has 13 amino acids, counting the end cysteine and phenylalanine. The only DNA kept is the CDR3, 39 bases in frame from the first base. CDR1 DFQATT and CDR2 SNEGSKA were looked up in the germline V gene (reference sequence).